This T cell receptor beta chain derives from a study of shared clonotypes between healthy human individuals (dated by TCRdb to about 2020). In terms of the full investigation: The cohort comprised a couple of women and three men aged 18 to 49 years. Per donor, three plates each were used for CD4 naive and CD4 memory, two for CD8 naive, and one for CD8 memory. Blood TCR repertoires of roughly five healthy adults were deeply sequenced to estimate repertoire size and the extent of clonotype sharing between individuals. To increase sequencing depth and limit assay-specific biases, TCR repertoire library preparation and sequencing were carried out by different laboratories using diverse techniques. Each donor's leukapheresis produced roughly between about 0.9 and 9.5 billion PBMCs.

Trimming at the junction amounts to 1 base on V and 0 bases on J, and the germline ends lie 13 bases apart. Spanning cysteine to phenylalanine, the CDR3 consists of 16 amino acids. The DNA shown is the 48-base CDR3, in frame from base 1. From a lookup of the germline V gene, CDR1 and CDR2 are SGHDT and YYEEEE. Study-level results and caveats: The small number of donors limited the genetic and exposure-history diversity represented. Sampling was restricted to blood, and TCR repertoires in tissues likely differ from the TCR repertoires found in blood. Estimated clonotype richness was generally larger for naive than for memory subsets. Incomplete sequencing was indicated by rarefaction of sorted-subset datasets, despite the large sequencing depth. Sharing across a few donors was observed for around 5% of naive CD4, 3% to 3.5% of naive CD8, 2% to 2.5% of memory CD4, and around 0.4% of memory CD8 clonotypes. Based on pairwise subsampling, the degree of clonotype sharing among donors was expected to be affected by sequencing depth. Higher generation probabilities were observed for clonotypes shared by all four sorted-subset donors than for non-shared clonotypes.

The donors were healthy, HIV-negative adults with no recently reported acute infections or vaccinations. All donors were Caucasian adults living in Nashville, Tennessee, USA. CD4+ T cells were enriched through magnetic negative selection, after which naive cells were positively selected on CD45RA and the remaining negative fraction served as the memory subset. Blood was collected by leukapheresis, and PBMCs were isolated by Ficoll-Histopaque density gradient centrifugation and then cryopreserved in liquid nitrogen vapor phase. Analytical flow cytometry was used to check the purity and quantity of every magnetically sorted T cell population. Genomic DNA was isolated from every sorted fraction and measured by UV absorbance on a Nanodrop 2000c. Using the deep immunoSEQ assay, TCR CDR3 regions were amplified from genomic DNA by multiplex PCR. Extracted genomic DNA from each cell subset was spread evenly across all wells of several immunoSEQ 96-well plates, with each plate serving as a replicate. For sorted subsets, roughly 190 ng of genomic DNA, equivalent to some 30,000 T cell genomes, went into each replicate PCR. Purified libraries were measured with a Qubit 3.0 fluorometer, size-checked on a Bioanalyzer 2100, and measured again with the KAPA Library Quantification kit. Every immunoSEQ 96-well plate was sequenced on a separate single-read 150-cycle Illumina NextSeq 550 flow cell. The source study handled its data this way. Because the immunoSEQ output included only junctional sequences and no quality scores, the filtering could not be the same as the filtering used for full-length reads. Sequences were annotated with PyIR, a Python wrapper for IgBLAST v1.9, using IMGT germline references to assign V/J genes and CDR3. Reads were filtered out if the reads had weak V/J assignments (E-value above 1e-6), no CDR3, stop codons, out-of-frame junctions, or ambiguous translated residues. A V3J clonotype was defined by an identical inferred V gene, J gene, and CDR3 amino acid sequence. Percentage overlap between repertoires was calculated by dividing the number of shared unique clonotypes by the size of the smaller repertoire. Repertoire richness was assessed with RTK rarefaction, the Chao1 estimator, and Recon v2.1 estimates of unobserved clonotypes. Generation probabilities for all TCRbeta clonotypes obtained by the gDNA method from several donors were computed using OLGA. Not all clones reach the TCRdb copy of this immuneACCESS table, which keeps in-frame sequences only. Checked studies attribute under half of the gap to unresolved V genes and leave the rest unexplained. The V and J calls and the clone size are those of that table, but D and trimming were determined from the DNA. The sample yields about 2 million clones; 85% to 95% were counted once. The ten top clones hold 0.13% of the sample.

Notes on this clone: The clone's antigen remains unknown. Base qualities were left out, and no much larger clone turns up one base away.

The V gene is TRBV5-6 and the J gene is TRBJ2-5; a tentative D match to TRBD1 spans 6 bases. This clonotype originated in a man between 18 and 29 years old in good health. Sequenced: naive CD4+ T cells sorted from blood. Sample cell subset or site, as interpreted from the label and publication: CD45RA+ positively selected. The CDR3 protein is CASSLYGTIYQETQYF. The base sequence is TGTGCCAGCAGCTTGTATGGGACAATCTACCAAGAGACCCAGTACTTC.